These 14 T cell receptor beta chains were all obtained from the same sample, sequenced in a study of tumor-infiltrating lymphocytes in primary liver carcinoma. Priming with a constant-region primer yielded TCR beta cDNA from approximately 500 ng total RNA. Three nested multiplex PCR rounds of slightly modified ARM-PCR generated TCR beta libraries. Running nine to ten cycles apiece, the first two PCR rounds relied on TRBV1-TRBV30 forward primers together with a C-beta reverse primer. TCRdb called the multiplex PCR reads again in MiXCR, with one record for every CDR3 protein. The sample carries about 190,000 distinct CDR3 sequences, 70% to 90% recorded once. The study co-extracted DNA and RNA from 20-30 mg of unsorted bulk tissue. Sequenced sample: tumor tissue from primary liver carcinoma. These TCRs come from a man in his forties with primary liver carcinoma and hepatitis B virus infection.

This sequence joins TRBV11-2 and TRBJ1-2; D call uncertain. Germline lookup yields CDR1 SGHAT and CDR2 FQNNGV. The CDR3 is made up of 16 amino acids. CDR3 sequence: CANSLDSVAYSRGYTF. For the CDR3, the DNA is TGTGCGAACAGCTTAGATTCGGTAGCCTATTCTCGAGGATACACCTTC.

On this clonotype itself: No conserved phenylalanine or tryptophan is present at the end of the CDR3, so a read error is the likely explanation. The genes are TRBV4-2 and TRBJ2-1; 8 positions agree with TRBD2. V was pared by 2 bases and J by 5 bases, with 5 bases of the junction left unmatched. This CDR3 spans 15 amino acids. From germline, CDR1 is LGHNA and CDR2 YNFKEQ. For the CDR3, the DNA is TGTGCCAGCAGCCAAACTAGCGGACTTCACAATGAGCAGTTCTGC. This gives the protein CASSQTSGLHNEQFC.

For this clonotype: At one of its ends the junction is not consistent with the germline gene, which may arise from a read error. The rearrangement joins TRBV29-1 to TRBJ1-4; a possible D gene is TRBD1 (5 bases). From germline, CDR1 is SQVTM and CDR2 ANQGSEA. The CDR3 is made up of 13 amino acids. DNA for the CDR3: TGCAGTGTCAAGACAGAGTCTAATAAAAAACTGTTTTTT. This sequence encodes CSVKTESNKKLFF.

Of note for this clonotype: An end of the junction does not agree with germline; a read error may underlie this. This chain uses TRBV28 with TRBJ2-7; 10 nucleotides align to TRBD1. Germline CDR1 is MDHEN and CDR2 is SYDVKM. The CDR3 length is 15 residues. The CDR3 DNA reads as TGTGCCAGAAGTTTAGACAGGGGGCCCTTTCACGAGCAGTACTTC. Its translation is CARSLDRGPFHEQYF.

The count of this clonotype is one. The junction departs from the called germline gene at one end, perhaps through a read error. The gene calls are TRBV12-3 or TRBV12-4 and TRBJ1-1, with TRBD1 as a possible D gene (5 bases). The CDR3 has 14 amino acids. Here the CDR3 DNA reads TGCGTCAGCAGTCCCCCCAGGGTAGGCACTGAAGCTTTCTTT. Amino acids: CVSSPPRVGTEAFF.

As for this clonotype: The junction differs from germline at one of its ends, possibly a read error. The rearrangement links TRBV10-2 to TRBJ2-2; D may correspond to TRBD1 or TRBD2 (5 bases each). The V gene's germline CDR1 is WSHSY and CDR2 SAAADI. The CDR3 is 14 residues long. The CDR3 DNA sequence: TGCGCCTGCAGTGGACAAAGAGGGAGTGGGGAGCTGTTTTTT. As protein: CACSGQRGSGELFF.

A remark on this clonotype: A clone one base away is much larger, so this may be a read error. V usage is TRBV2 and J usage is TRBJ2-1, with D tentatively TRBD2 (5 bases). Germline lookup yields CDR1 SNHLY and CDR2 FYNNEI. The CDR3 length is 13 residues. CDR3 residues: CVSTPFGDNEQFF. The CDR3 DNA sequence: TGTGTCAGCACCCCTTTCGGGGACAATGAGCAGTTCTTC.

The rearrangement joins TRBV4-2 to TRBJ2-3; maybe TRBD2 (6 bases). This CDR3 spans 13 amino acids. The V gene's germline CDR1 is LGHNA and CDR2 YNFKEQ. Trimming cost V 9 bases and J 2 bases, with 12 bases left between them. CDR3 protein: CARGRESTDTQYF. The CDR3, as DNA: TGTGCCAGAGGACGGGAGTCCACAGATACGCAGTATTTT.

The CDR3 here is CASSAPAQGPDTQYF. CDR3 bases: TGTGCCAGCAGTGCCCCGGCACAAGGGCCTGATACGCAGTATTTT. V and J are TRBV12-3 or TRBV12-4 and TRBJ2-3; D ambiguous. Trimming removed 5 bases at V and 6 bases at J, with 18 bases between. The CDR3 sequence is 15 residues long.

The V call is TRBV24-1, the J call TRBJ2-3; possibly TRBD2 for D (5 bases). Trimming removed 9 bases at V and 6 bases at J, with 9 bases between. Looked up from germline, CDR1 is KGHDR and CDR2 is SFDVKD. The CDR3 contains 11 residues. This CDR3 reads CATGVADTQYF. The CDR3 DNA sequence: TGTGCCACCGGAGTAGCGGATACGCAGTATTTT.

The chain recombines TRBV29-1 with TRBJ1-1; D gene uncertain. The CDR3 sequence is 11 residues long. In germline, CDR1 is SQVTM, CDR2 ANQGSEA. With 3 bases removed from V and 6 bases from J, the gap between germline ends came to 8 bases. The DNA of the CDR3 is TGCAGCGTTGATCAGGACTCTGAAGCTTTCTTT. Translated: CSVDQDSEAFF.

In regard to this clonotype: The missing conserved phenylalanine or tryptophan at the end of this CDR3 makes a read error likely. The chain carries TRBV12-3 or TRBV12-4 and TRBJ1-5; possible D gene TRBD1, 6 bases. The length of the CDR3 is 14 residues. In DNA form, the CDR3 reads TGTACCAGCAGCCAACAGGGCGACAATCAGCCCCAGCATTTA. As protein: CTSSQQGDNQPQHL.

Remarks on this clonotype: Just one base apart from a much larger clone, this may be a read error. The limits of the CDR3 on the DNA are not certain, so only TCRdb's listed CDR3 is given. The chain joins TRBV5-1 to TRBJ2-7; whether TRBD1, the table's D call, matches the DNA was not checked. The CDR3 spans 16 residues, counting both ends. From germline, CDR1 is SGHRS and CDR2 YFSETQ. CDR3 sequence reads: CASSLTFGGGSREKYF.

The chain employs TRBV4-2 and TRBJ2-3, with 11 bases aligning to TRBD2. V dropped 3 bases and J dropped 3; count of bases not matched to a gene: 14. Germline values: CDR1 LGHNA, CDR2 YNFKEQ. The CDR3 runs to 19 residues. For the CDR3, the DNA is TGTGCCAGCAGCCAGTGGGTAGCGGGAGGGCCGATTGGGACAGATACGCAGTATTTT. Encoded protein: CASSQWVAGGPIGTDTQYF.